The next 8 T cell receptor beta chains were all read from a single sample in a study of T cell responses to AZD1222 COVID-19 vaccine. Sequencing was performed with immunoSEQ multiplex PCR; in TCRdb, only in-frame clones are kept and a portion is missing. Of about 130,000 clones in the sample, approximately 88% were seen once. The sample was peripheral blood, taken on day 0 of AZD1222 vaccination. The receptors shown here come from an adult in good health.

The chain employs TRBV4-1 and TRBJ2-2; D is undetermined. The CDR3 loop spans 15 amino acids. Germline V gene sequence: CDR1 MGHRA, CDR2 YSYEKL. The V and J ends lost 8 bases and 1 base respectively, with 14 bases between them. CDR3 DNA: TGCGCCAGCGCACACATTCTGATGAACACCGGGGAGCTGTTTTTT. Translating it yields CASAHILMNTGELFF.

This chain uses TRBV7-2 with TRBJ2-2; the match to TRBD2 covers 8 bases. V shed 4 bases and J 1 base; nucleotides not matched to a gene: 5. Germline CDR1 reads SGHTA; CDR2 reads FQGNSA. This CDR3 contains 16 residues. The CDR3 reads CASSSSGLGNTGELFF. The DNA of the CDR3 is TGTGCCAGCAGCTCCTCGGGACTAGGGAACACCGGGGAGCTGTTTTTT.

The V gene is TRBV5-4, the J gene TRBJ1-1; no clear D gene. Germline CDR1 is SGHNT and CDR2 is YYREEE (reference sequence). V shed 6 bases and J shed 3 bases, with 18 bases lying between them. The CDR3 has 15 residues. The CDR3 spells CASTREWGRDTEAFF. CDR3 coding DNA: TGTGCCAGCACCCGGGAGTGGGGAAGGGACACTGAAGCTTTCTTT.

This rearrangement joins TRBV7-7 to TRBJ1-4; D gene uncertain. The CDR3 loop spans 14 amino acids. Germline loops: CDR1 SSHAT, CDR2 FNYEAQ (reference sequence). V was clipped by 2 bases and J by 6 bases, with 10 bases between them. The CDR3 sequence: CASSLSISDEKLFF. In DNA, the CDR3 is TGTGCCAGCAGCTTATCCATCTCGGATGAAAAACTGTTTTTT.

The chain couples TRBV6-1 to TRBJ2-1; D remains ambiguous. The germline CDR1 and CDR2 sequences are MNHNS and SASEGT. Trimming removed 3 bases from V and 6 bases from J, with 3 bases in between. The CDR3 length is 11 residues. The CDR3 loop reads CASSDGNEQFF. The CDR3, as DNA: TGTGCCAGCAGTGACGGCAATGAGCAGTTCTTC.

The chain has TRBV10-3 and TRBJ2-1, with 9 bases aligning to TRBD2. The CDR3 totals 16 residues. The V gene's germline CDR1 is ENHRY and CDR2 SYGVKD. V gave up 3 bases and J gave up 0 bases; unmatched junction bases: 3. The CDR3 sequence is CAISDSGGASYNEQFF. The DNA of the CDR3 is TGTGCCATCAGTGATAGCGGGGGCGCCTCCTACAATGAGCAGTTCTTC.

This chain joins TRBV5-8 and TRBJ1-4; D not resolved. Trimming shortened V by 2 bases and J by 4 bases, and 9 bases separated the two germline ends. Looked up from germline, CDR1 is SGHTS and CDR2 is YDEGEE. The CDR3 extends over 14 amino acids. CDR3 sequence reads: CASSFGLINEKLFF. For the CDR3, the DNA is TGTGCCAGCAGCTTTGGACTCATTAATGAAAAACTGTTTTTT.

V gene TRBV19 combines with J gene TRBJ1-3; D is possibly TRBD1 (5 bases). Germline V gene lookup returns CDR1 LNHDA and CDR2 SQIVND (reference sequence). The CDR3 totals 17 residues. V lost 4 bases and J 2 bases, leaving 18 bases between the germline ends. The CDR3 DNA follows: TGTGCCAGTAGTAGAGGGCATCCCATGGGACCTGGAAACACCATATATTTT. Protein: CASSRGHPMGPGNTIYF.